This TCR beta chain was documented in a study of blood T cell repertoires in COVID-19. Study-wide context: There were acute and convalescent COVID-19 samples, and they came from the United States, Italy and Spain. PBMCs, B-cell-depleted T cells, or T cells provided the cDNA or gDNA that made up the material.

Per the original methods: The assay estimated nucleated cells by amplifying reference gene primers. Using immunoSEQ multiplex PCR, the repertoire was profiled, and TCRdb retains in-frame clones only, with some absent. V and J calls and clone size are those listed in that table; D and trimming were worked out from the DNA. The table lists 100,000 to 150,000 clones, over 75% of them singletons, with approximately 1.1% in the top ten. V lost 5 bases, J lost 2 bases, and 2 bases stayed unmatched. The CDR3 is 13 amino acids. Germline V gene lookup returns CDR1 SGHTA and CDR2 FQGNSA. Notes on this clone: Other DNA sequences of this sample code for an identical CDR3.

Sequenced input: peripheral blood. The origin of this receptor is a woman at least 80 years old with acute or convalescent COVID-19. The V call is TRBV7-2, the J call TRBJ1-2; 7 bases line up with TRBD1. The CDR3 loop reads CASSPDRNYGYTF. The CDR3 coding sequence is TGTGCCAGCAGCCCGGACAGGAACTATGGCTACACCTTC.